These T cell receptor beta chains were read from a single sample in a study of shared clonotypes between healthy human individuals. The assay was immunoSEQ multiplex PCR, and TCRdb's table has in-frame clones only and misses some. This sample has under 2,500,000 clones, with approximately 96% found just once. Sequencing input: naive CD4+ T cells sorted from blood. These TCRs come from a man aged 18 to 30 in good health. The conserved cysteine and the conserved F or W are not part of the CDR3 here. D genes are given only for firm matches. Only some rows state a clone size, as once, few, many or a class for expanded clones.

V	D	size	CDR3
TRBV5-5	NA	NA	ASSPSPSGGTEAF
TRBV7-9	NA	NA	ASSPGPSTDTQY
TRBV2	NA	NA	ASSGVITDTQY
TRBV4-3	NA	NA	ASSQGRITYGYT
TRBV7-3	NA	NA	ASRPYSGANVLT
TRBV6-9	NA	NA	ASKPGKTLTDTQY
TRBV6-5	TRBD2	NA	ASTNLAGGGETQY
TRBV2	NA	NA	ASSEGHGRQPQH
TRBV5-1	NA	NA	ASSPWGVAQETQY
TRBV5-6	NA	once	ASSYRGGSSYEQY
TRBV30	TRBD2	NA	AWSPSGRISYEQY
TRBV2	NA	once	ASSELDKGYQPQH
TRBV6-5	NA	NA	ASSVGGVGETQY
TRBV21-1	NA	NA	ASSTVRTGRSYEQY
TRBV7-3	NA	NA	ASSEYNSPLH
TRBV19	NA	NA	ASIGGGGITDTQY
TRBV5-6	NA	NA	ASSLGVGYT
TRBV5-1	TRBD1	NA	ASSDPAGQRNTEAF
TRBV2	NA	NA	ASSAEGRGLSYEQY
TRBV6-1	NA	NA	ASSTSSTEAF
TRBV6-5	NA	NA	ASSTGLQPQH
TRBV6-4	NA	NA	ASRGTKGTLH
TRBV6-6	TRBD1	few	ASTQTGRDNSPLH
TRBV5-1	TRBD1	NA	ASSVLGQGVSEQY
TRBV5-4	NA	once	ASSLDLMSTDTQY
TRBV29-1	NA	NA	SVEWGADTEAF
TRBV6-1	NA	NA	ASSHGPYGYT